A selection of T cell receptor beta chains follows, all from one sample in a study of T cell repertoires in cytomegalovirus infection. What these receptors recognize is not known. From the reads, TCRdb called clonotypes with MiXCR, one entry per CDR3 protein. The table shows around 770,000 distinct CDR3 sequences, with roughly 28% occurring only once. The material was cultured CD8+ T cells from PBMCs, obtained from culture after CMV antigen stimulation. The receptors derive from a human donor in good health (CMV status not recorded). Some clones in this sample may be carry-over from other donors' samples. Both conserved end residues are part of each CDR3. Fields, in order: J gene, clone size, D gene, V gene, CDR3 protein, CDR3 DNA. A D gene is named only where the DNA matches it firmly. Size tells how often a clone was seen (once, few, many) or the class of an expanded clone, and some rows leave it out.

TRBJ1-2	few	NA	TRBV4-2	CASSQATGLGADGYTF	TGTGCCAGCAGCCAAGCGACAGGACTTGGCGCGGATGGCTACACCTTC
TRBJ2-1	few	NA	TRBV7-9	CASNFGPDNEQFF	TGTGCCAGCAATTTTGGACCGGACAATGAGCAGTTCTTC
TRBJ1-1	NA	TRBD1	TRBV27	CASSLDRKAEAFF	TGTGCCAGCAGCCTGGACAGGAAGGCTGAAGCTTTCTTT
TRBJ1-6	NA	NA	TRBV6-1	CASSEVRRSHSPLHF	TGTGCCAGCAGTGAAGTCAGGAGGTCGCATTCACCCCTCCACTTT
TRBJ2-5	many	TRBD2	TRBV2	CASSGGLHVFQETQYF	TGTGCCAGCAGTGGGGGACTACATGTATTCCAAGAGACCCAGTACTTC
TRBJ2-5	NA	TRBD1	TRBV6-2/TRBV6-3	CASRTKHRQGFAETQYF	TGTGCCAGCAGAACCAAACACCGACAGGGGTTCGCAGAGACCCAGTACTTC
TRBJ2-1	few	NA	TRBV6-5	CASSDQDQGGIHNEQFF	TGTGCCAGCAGTGACCAAGACCAGGGGGGTATTCACAATGAGCAGTTCTTC
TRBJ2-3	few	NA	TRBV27	CASRYLYQQYF	TGTGCCAGCAGGTATCTGTATCAGCAGTATTTT
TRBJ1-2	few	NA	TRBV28	CASSPTPKDLRSNYGYTF	TGTGCCAGCAGTCCCACCCCCAAAGATCTACGATCTAACTATGGCTACACCTTC
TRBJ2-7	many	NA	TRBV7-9	CASSLGLAYEQYF	TGTGCCAGCAGCTTAGGACTGGCATACGAGCAGTACTTC
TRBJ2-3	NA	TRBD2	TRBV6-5	CASSSGLAGGADTQYF	TGTGCCAGCAGTTCCGGACTAGCGGGGGGTGCAGATACGCAGTATTTT
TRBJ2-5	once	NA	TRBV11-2	CASSFKLGMYQETQYF	TGTGCCAGCAGCTTTAAACTGGGCATGTACCAAGAGACCCAGTACTTC
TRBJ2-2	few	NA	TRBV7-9	CASRGFHDGEGGGELFF	TGTGCCAGCCGGGGCTTCCATGACGGGGAAGGTGGCGGGGAGCTGTTTTTT
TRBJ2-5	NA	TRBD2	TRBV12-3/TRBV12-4	CASSFGTSGGGTQYF	TGTGCCAGCAGTTTCGGGACTAGCGGTGGGGGGACCCAGTACTTC
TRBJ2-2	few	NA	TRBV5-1	CASSLADSQNTGELFF	TGCGCCAGCAGCTTGGCCGACTCCCAGAACACCGGGGAGCTGTTTTTT
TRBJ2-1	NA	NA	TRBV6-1	CASSEAPRVGNEQFF	TGTGCCAGCAGTGAAGCCCCCAGGGTTGGCAATGAGCAGTTCTTC
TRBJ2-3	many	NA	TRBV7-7	CASSYVLGDTQYF	TGTGCTAGCAGCTATGTATTGGGTGATACGCAGTATTTT
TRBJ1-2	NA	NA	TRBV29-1	CSVDGVGYTF	TGCAGCGTTGACGGGGTTGGCTACACCTTC
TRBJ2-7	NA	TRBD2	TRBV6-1	CASSSPTAGGEQYF	TGTGCCAGCAGTTCCCCGACTGCGGGGGGCGAGCAGTACTTC
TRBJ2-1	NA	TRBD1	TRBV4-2	CASSPPDRGPNEQFF	TGTGCCAGCAGCCCCCCGGACAGGGGGCCGAATGAGCAGTTCTTC
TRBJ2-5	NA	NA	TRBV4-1	CASSHTGEGTQYF	TGCGCCAGCAGCCACACAGGGGAGGGGACCCAGTACTTC
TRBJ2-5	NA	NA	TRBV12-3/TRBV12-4	CASSLEVLPQETQYF	TGTGCCAGCAGTTTAGAGGTCCTGCCCCAAGAGACCCAGTACTTC